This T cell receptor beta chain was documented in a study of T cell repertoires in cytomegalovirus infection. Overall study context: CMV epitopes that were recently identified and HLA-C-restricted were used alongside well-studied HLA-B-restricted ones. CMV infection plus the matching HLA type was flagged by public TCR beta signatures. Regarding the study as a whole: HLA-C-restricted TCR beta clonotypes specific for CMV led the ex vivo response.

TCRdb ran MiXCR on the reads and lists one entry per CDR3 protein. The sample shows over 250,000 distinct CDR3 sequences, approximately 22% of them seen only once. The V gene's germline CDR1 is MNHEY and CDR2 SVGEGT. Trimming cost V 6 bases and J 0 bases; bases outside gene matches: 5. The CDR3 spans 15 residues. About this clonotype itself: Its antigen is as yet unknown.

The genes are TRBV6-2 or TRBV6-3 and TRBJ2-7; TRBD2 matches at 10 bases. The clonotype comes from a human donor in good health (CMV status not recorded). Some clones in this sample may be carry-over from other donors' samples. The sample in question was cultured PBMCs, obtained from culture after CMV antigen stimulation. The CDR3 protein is CASRDLAGVSYEQYV. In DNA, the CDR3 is TGTGCCAGCAGAGACCTAGCGGGGGTCTCCTACGAGCAGTACGTC.